The 5 T cell receptor delta chains presented below share a single source sample, sequenced in a study of gamma-delta T cells after stem cell transplantation. TCRdb called clones anew from the RT-PCR reads with CATT. The sample has over 1,500 delta-chain clones; approximately 4.8% are singletons. Source material: gamma-delta T cells. Source of these receptors: a human donor. It is not recorded whose cells these are; they may come from a transplant donor.

Turning to this clone: With a much larger clone just one base away, this may be a read error. Other DNA sequences in the same sample also yield this CDR3. The gene calls are TRDV1 and TRDJ1; 7 positions match TRDD3. This CDR3 spans 15 amino acids. Looked up from germline, CDR1 is TSWWSYY and CDR2 is QGS. With 3 bases clipped from V and 10 bases from J, the junction kept 14 bases outside the gene matches. CDR3 residues: CALGELGILGGGLIF. CDR3 coding DNA: TGTGCTCTTGGGGAGCTAGGGATACTTGGGGGAGGACTCATCTTT.

This clone was seen a few times. This may come from a read error, since a much larger clone is one base off. V is TRDV2 and J is TRDJ1; 8 bases are shared with TRDD3. The CDR3 spans 14 residues. Germline V gene data show CDR1 as GEAIGNYY and CDR2 as EKD. In DNA, the CDR3 is TGTGCCAGTGACCCACTACGGAGGGATACGAAACTCATCTTT. This sequence encodes CASDPLRRDTKLIF.

The chain has TRDV2 and TRDJ1, with 9 bases matching TRDD3. The junction had 4 bases not matched to a gene; V was cut back by 3 bases and J by 0 bases. This CDR3 is 15 amino acids long. The germline CDR1 and CDR2 sequences are GEAIGNYY and EKD. CDR3 amino acids: CACDPLGDNTDKLIF. As DNA, the CDR3 is TGTGCCTGTGACCCACTGGGGGACAACACCGATAAACTCATCTTT.

Judged by abundance, this clone is medium-sized. V gene TRDV2 combines with J gene TRDJ1; 7 positions agree with TRDD3. The V gene's germline CDR1 is GEAIGNYY and CDR2 EKD. With 3 bases clipped from V and 0 bases from J, the junction kept 6 bases outside the gene matches. This CDR3 is built from 15 residues. The CDR3 is CACDALGVYTDKLIF. CDR3 nucleotides: TGTGCCTGTGACGCTCTGGGGGTTTACACCGATAAACTCATCTTT.

Remarks on this clone: This could be a read error, since a much larger clone is one nucleotide away. Written as DNA, the CDR3 is TGTGCCCGTGACCCAACTGGGACCACCTCCTGGGACACCCGACAGATGTTTTTC. This gives the protein CARDPTGTTSWDTRQMFF. V and J are TRDV2 and TRDJ3; TRDD3 might be the D (6 bases). This CDR3 contains 18 residues. Germline V gene data show CDR1 as GEAIGNYY and CDR2 as EKD.